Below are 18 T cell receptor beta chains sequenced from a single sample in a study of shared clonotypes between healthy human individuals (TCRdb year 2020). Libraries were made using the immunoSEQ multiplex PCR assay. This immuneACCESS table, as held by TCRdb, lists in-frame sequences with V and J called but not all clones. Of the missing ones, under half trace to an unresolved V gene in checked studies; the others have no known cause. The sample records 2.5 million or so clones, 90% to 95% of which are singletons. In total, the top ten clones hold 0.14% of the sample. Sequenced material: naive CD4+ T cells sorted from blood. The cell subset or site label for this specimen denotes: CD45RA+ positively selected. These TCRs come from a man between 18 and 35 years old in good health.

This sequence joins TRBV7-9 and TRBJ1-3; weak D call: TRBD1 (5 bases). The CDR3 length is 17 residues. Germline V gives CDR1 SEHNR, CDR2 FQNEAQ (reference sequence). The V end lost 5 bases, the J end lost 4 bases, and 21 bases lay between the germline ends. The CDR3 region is CASSPRQGWKKGNTIYF. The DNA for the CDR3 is TGTGCCAGCAGCCCACGTCAGGGATGGAAAAAAGGAAACACCATATATTTT.

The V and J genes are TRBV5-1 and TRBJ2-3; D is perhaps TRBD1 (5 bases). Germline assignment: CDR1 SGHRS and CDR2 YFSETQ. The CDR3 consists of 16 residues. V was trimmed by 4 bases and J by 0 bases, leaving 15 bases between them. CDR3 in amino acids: CASSRVGQGSTDTQYF. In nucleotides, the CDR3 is TGCGCCAGCAGCAGGGTAGGTCAGGGTAGCACAGATACGCAGTATTTT. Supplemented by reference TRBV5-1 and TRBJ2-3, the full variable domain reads KAGVTQTPRYLIKTRGQQVTLSCSPISGHRSVSWYQQTPGQGLQFLFEYFSETQRNKGNFPGRFSGRQFSNSRSEMNVSTLELGDSALYLCASSRVGQGSTDTQYFGPGTRLTVL.

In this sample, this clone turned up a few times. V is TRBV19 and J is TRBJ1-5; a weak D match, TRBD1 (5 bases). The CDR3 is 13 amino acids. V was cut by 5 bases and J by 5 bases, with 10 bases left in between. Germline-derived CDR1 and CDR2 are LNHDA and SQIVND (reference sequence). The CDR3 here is CASSLQGHQPQHF. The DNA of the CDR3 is TGTGCCAGTAGTCTCCAGGGACATCAGCCCCAGCATTTT.

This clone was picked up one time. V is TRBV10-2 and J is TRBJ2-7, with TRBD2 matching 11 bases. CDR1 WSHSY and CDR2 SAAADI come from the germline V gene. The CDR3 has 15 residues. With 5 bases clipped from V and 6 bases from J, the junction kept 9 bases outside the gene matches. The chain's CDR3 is CASSSPGLAALEQYF. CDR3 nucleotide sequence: TGCGCCAGCAGTAGCCCGGGACTAGCGGCCCTCGAGCAGTACTTC.

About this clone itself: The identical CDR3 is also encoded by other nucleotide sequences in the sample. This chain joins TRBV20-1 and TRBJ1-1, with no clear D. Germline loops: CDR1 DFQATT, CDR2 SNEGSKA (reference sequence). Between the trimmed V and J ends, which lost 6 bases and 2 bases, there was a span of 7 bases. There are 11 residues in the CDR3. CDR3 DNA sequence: TGCAGTGCATCTCTAAACACTGAAGCTTTCTTT. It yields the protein CSASLNTEAFF.

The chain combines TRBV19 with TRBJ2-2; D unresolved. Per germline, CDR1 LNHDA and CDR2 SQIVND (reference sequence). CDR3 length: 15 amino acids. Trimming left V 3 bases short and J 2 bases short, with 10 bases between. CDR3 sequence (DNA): TGTGCCAGTAGTATCGACGACGGCAACACCGGGGAGCTGTTTTTT. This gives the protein CASSIDDGNTGELFF.

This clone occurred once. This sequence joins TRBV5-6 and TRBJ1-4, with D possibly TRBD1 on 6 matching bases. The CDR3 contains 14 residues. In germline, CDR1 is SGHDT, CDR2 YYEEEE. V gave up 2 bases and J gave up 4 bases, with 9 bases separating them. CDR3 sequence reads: CASSLGGGNEKLFF. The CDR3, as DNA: TGTGCCAGCAGCTTAGGGGGAGGTAATGAAAAACTGTTTTTT.

Here the CDR3 DNA reads TGTGCCAGCAGCTTAGCTGGCCTAGCGCGCGAGCAGTACTTC. As protein: CASSLAGLAREQYF. The chain joins TRBV7-8 to TRBJ2-7; possible D gene TRBD2, 6 bases. V lost 0 bases to trimming and J lost 6 bases, with 12 bases between them. The germline V gene has CDR1 SGHVS and CDR2 FQNEAQ. This CDR3 contains 14 residues.

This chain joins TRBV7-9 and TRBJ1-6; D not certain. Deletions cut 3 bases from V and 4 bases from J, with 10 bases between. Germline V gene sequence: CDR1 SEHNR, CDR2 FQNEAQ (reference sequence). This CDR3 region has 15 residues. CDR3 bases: TGTGCCAGCAGCTTTGGAGGGTCTTATAATTCACCCCTCCACTTT. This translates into CASSFGGSYNSPLHF.

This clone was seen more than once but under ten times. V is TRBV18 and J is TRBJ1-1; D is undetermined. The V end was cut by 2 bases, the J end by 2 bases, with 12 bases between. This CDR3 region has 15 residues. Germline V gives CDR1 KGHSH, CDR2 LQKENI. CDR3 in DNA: TGTGCCAGCTCACCAAAAGAGTCAGCAAACACTGAAGCTTTCTTT. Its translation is CASSPKESANTEAFF. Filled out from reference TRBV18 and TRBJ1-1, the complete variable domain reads NAGVMQNPRHLVRRRGQEARLRCSPMKGHSHVYWYRQLPEEGLKFMVYLQKENIIDESGMPKERFSAEFPKEGPSILRIQQVVRGDSAAYFCASSPKESANTEAFFGQGTRLTVV.

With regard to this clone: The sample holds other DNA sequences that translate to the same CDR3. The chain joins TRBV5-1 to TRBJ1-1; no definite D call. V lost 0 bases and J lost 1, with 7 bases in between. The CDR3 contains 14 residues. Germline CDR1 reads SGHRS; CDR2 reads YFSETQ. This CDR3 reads CASSLASGNTEAFF. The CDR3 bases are TGCGCCAGCAGCTTGGCATCAGGGAACACTGAAGCTTTCTTT.

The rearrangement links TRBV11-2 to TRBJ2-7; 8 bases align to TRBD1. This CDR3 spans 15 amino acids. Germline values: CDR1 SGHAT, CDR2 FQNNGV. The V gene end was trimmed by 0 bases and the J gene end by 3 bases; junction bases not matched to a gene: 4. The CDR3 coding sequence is TGTGCCAGCAGCTTAGATCGAGGACAGGGCTACGAGCAGTACTTC. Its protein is CASSLDRGQGYEQYF.

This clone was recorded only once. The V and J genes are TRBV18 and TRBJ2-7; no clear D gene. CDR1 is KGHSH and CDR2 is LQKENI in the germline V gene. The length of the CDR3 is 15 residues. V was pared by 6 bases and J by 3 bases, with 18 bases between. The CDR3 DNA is TGTGCCAGCTCGTCGAGCCTATCGGGTTTCTACGAGCAGTACTTC. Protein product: CASSSSLSGFYEQYF.

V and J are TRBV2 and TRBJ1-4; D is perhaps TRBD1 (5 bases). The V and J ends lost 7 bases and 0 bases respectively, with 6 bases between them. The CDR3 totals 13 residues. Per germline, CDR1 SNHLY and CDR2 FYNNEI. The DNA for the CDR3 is TGTGCCAGCAAGGGGCCAACTAATGAAAAACTGTTTTTT. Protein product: CASKGPTNEKLFF.

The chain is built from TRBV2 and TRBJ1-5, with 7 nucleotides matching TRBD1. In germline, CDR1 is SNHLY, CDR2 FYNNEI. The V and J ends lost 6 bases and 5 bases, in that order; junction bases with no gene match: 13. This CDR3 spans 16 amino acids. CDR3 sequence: CASRDETGLRYQPQHF. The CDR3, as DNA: TGTGCCAGCAGGGACGAGACAGGGCTGAGATATCAGCCCCAGCATTTT.

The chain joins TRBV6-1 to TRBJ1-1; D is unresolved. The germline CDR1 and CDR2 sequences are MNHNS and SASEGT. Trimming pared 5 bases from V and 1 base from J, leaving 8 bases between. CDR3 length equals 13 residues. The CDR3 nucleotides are TGTGCCAGCAGTCCATTTGGGAACACTGAAGCTTTCTTT. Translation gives CASSPFGNTEAFF.

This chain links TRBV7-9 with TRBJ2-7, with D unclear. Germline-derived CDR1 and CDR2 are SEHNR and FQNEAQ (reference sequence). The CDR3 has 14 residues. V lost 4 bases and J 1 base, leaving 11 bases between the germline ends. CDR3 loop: CASSYGVSSYEQYF. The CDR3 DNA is TGTGCCAGCAGCTATGGAGTCAGTTCCTACGAGCAGTACTTC. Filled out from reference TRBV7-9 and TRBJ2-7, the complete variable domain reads DTGVSQNPRHKITKRGQNVTFRCDPISEHNRLYWYRQTLGQGPEFLTYFQNEAQLEKSRLLSDRFSAERPKGSFSTLEIQRTEQGDSAMYLCASSYGVSSYEQYFGPGTRLTVT.

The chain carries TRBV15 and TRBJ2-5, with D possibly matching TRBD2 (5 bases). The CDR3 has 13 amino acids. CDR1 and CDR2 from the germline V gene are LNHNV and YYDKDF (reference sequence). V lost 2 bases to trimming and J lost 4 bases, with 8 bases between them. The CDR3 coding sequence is TGTGCCACCAGCAGAAAGGGAGCAGAGACCCAGTACTTC. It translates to CATSRKGAETQYF.